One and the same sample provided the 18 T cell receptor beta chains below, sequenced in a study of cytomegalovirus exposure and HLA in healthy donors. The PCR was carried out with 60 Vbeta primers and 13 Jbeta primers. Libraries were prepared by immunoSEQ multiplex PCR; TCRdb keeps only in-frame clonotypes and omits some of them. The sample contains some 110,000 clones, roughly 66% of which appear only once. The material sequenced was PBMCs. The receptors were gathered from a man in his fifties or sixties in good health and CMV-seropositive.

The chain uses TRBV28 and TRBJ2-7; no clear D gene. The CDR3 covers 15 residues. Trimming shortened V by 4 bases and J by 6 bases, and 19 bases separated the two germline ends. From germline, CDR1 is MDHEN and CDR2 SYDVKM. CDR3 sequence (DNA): TGTGCCAGCAGTTCCCCTCGCGGCCCTCACCCCGAGCAGTACTTC. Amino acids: CASSSPRGPHPEQYF.

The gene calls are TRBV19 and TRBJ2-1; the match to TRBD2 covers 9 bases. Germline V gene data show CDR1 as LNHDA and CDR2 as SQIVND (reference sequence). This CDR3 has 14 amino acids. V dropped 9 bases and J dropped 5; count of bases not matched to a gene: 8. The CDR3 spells CASRSLAGNNEQFF. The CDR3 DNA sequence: TGTGCCAGCCGGAGCCTAGCGGGGAACAATGAGCAGTTCTTC. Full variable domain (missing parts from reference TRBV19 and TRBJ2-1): DGGITQSPKYLFRKEGQNVTLSCEQNLNHDAMYWYRQDPGQGLRLIYYSQIVNDFQKGDIAEGYSVSREKKESFPLTVTSAQKNPTAFYLCASRSLAGNNEQFFGPGTRLTVL.

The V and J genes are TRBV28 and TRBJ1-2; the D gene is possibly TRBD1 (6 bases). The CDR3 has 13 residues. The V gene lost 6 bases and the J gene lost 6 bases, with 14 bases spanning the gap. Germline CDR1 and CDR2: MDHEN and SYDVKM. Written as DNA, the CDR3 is TGTGCCAGCAGCCCGGGGGGGGCGCATGGCTACACCTTC. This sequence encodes CASSPGGAHGYTF.

CDR3 in amino acids: CATSRDLGIDTQYF. CDR3 DNA sequence: TGTGCCACCAGCAGAGACCTAGGAATTGATACGCAGTATTTT. The J gene is TRBJ2-3, the V gene TRBV15; D not certain. The CDR3 is 14 amino acids. CDR1 is LNHNV, CDR2 YYDKDF, per germline (reference sequence). Trimming left V 0 bases short and J 6 bases short, with 10 bases between.

CDR3 sequence: CASSQGSGSSSYEQYF. The CDR3 DNA sequence: TGTGCCAGCAGCCAGGGCAGCGGGAGTAGCTCCTACGAGCAGTACTTC. The chain links TRBV4-2 to TRBJ2-7, with 8 bases identical to TRBD2. The germline V gene encodes CDR1 LGHNA and CDR2 YNFKEQ. The V and J ends lost 3 bases and 0 bases, in that order; junction bases with no gene match: 7. CDR3 length: 16 residues.

In nucleotides, the CDR3 is TGTGCCAGCAGCCCTCGACAGGGAACTGCTGAAGCTTTCTTT. It codes for CASSPRQGTAEAFF. The gene calls are TRBV21-1 and TRBJ1-1; TRBD1 is the table's D call and was not checked against the DNA. TRBV21-1 is a pseudogene. This CDR3 is built from 14 residues.

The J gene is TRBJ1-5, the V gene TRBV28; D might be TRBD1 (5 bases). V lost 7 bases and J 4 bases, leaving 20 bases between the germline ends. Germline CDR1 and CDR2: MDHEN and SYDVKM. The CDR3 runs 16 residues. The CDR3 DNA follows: TGTGCCAGCACCACTCCTCAGGGAGGGTATAATCAGCCCCAGCATTTT. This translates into CASTTPQGGYNQPQHF.

CDR3 nucleotide sequence: TGTGCCAGCAGCTTCTCCAGGGACAGGGCTGTCTACGAGCAGTACTTC. Its translation is CASSFSRDRAVYEQYF. The chain uses TRBV13 and TRBJ2-7; 9 nucleotides align to TRBD1. Germline trimming cut 3 bases from V and 3 bases from J; bases unmatched to any gene: 9. The germline V gene has CDR1 PRHDT and CDR2 FYEKMQ (reference sequence). The CDR3 is 16 residues long.

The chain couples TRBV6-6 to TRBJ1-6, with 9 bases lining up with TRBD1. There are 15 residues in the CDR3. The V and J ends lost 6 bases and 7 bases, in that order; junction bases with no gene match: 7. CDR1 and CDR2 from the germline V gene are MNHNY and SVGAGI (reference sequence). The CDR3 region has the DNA TGTGCCAGCAGAGGGGGGACAGGGAGGAATTCACCCCTCCACTTT. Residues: CASRGGTGRNSPLHF.

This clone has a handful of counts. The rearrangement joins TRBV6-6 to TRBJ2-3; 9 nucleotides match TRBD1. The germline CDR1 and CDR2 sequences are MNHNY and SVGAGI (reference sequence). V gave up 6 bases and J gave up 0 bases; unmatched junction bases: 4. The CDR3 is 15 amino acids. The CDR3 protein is CASSRGQGSTDTQYF. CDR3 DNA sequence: TGTGCCAGCAGCAGGGGACAGGGCAGCACAGATACGCAGTATTTT.

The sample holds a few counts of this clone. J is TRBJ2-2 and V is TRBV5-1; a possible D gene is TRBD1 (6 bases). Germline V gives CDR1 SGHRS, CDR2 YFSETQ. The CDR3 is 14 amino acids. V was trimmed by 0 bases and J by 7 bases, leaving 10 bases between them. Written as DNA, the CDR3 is TGCGCCAGCAGCTTGGAGGGGGTAATCGGGGAGCTGTTTTTT. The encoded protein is CASSLEGVIGELFF.

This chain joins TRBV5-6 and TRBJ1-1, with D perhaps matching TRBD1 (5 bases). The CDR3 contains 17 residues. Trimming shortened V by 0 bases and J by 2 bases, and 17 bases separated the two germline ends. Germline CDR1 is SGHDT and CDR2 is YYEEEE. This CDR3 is CASSLGAGGTSNTEAFF. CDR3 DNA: TGTGCCAGCAGCTTGGGTGCTGGGGGGACCTCTAACACTGAAGCTTTCTTT.

The CDR3 sequence is CASSPRTSGGLDADTQYF. CDR3 sequence (DNA): TGCGCCAGCAGCCCCCGGACTAGCGGGGGGCTCGACGCAGATACGCAGTATTTT. The V gene is TRBV4-1, the J gene TRBJ2-3; 14 nucleotides agree with TRBD2. Germline V gene sequence: CDR1 MGHRA, CDR2 YSYEKL. The J segment lost 4 bases and the V segment lost 4 bases, leaving 10 bases of the junction unmatched. This CDR3 has 18 residues.

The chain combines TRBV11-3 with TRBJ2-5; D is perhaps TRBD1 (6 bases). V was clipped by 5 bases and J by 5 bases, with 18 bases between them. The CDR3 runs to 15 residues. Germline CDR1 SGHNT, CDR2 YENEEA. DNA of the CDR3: TGTGCCAGCAGCCCCGGGACACTACCCGGGGAGACCCAGTACTTC. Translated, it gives CASSPGTLPGETQYF.

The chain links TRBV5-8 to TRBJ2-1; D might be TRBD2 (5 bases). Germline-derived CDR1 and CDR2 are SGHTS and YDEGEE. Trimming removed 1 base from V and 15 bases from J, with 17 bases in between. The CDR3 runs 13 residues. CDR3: CASSLILAAHPFF. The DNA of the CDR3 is TGTGCCAGCAGCTTGATTCTAGCAGCCCACCCGTTCTTC.

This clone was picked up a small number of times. CDR3 sequence (DNA): TGTGCCAGCAGTTTACGAGGCACAGGTTACCTCCATTATGGCTACACCTTC. This codes for CASSLRGTGYLHYGYTF. The rearrangement uses TRBV27 and TRBJ1-2, with D possibly being TRBD1 (5 bases). V dropped 2 bases and J dropped 5 bases, with 21 bases sitting between them. Germline V CDR1 and CDR2: MNHEY, SMNVEV (reference sequence). The CDR3 is 17 amino acids.

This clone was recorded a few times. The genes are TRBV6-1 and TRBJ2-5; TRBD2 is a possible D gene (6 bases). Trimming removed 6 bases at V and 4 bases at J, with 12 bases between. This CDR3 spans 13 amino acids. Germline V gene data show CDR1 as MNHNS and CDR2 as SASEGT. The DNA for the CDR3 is TGTGCCAGCAGCCCTAGCGTTCGAGAGACCCAGTACTTC. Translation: CASSPSVRETQYF.

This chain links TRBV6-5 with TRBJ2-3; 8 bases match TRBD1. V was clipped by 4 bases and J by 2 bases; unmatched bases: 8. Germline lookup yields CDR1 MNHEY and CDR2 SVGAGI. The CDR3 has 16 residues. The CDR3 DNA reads TGTGCCAGCAGTTTCACGGGACAGGTGATCACAGATACGCAGTATTTT. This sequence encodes CASSFTGQVITDTQYF.